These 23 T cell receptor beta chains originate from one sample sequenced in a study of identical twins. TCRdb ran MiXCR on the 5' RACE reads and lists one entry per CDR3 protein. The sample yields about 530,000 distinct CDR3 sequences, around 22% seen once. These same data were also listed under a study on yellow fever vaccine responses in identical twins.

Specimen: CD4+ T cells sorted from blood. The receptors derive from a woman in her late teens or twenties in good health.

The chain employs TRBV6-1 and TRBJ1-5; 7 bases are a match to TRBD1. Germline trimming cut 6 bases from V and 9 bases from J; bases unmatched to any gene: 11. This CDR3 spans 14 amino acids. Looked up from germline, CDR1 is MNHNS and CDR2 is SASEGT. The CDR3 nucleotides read TGTGCCAGCAGACCTAGGACAGGTCTGGTGCCCCAGCATTTT. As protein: CASRPRTGLVPQHF.

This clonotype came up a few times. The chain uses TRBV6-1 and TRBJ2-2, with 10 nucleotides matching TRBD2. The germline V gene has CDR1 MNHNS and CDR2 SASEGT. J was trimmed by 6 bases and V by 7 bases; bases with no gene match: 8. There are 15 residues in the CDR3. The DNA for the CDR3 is TGTGCCAGCACCACAGCGGGGGGGCACTCCGGGGAGCTGTTTTTT. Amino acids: CASTTAGGHSGELFF.

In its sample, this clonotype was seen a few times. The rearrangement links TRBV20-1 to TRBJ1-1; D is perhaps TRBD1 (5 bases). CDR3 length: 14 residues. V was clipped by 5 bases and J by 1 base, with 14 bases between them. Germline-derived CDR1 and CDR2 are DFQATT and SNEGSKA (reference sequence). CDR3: CSASGLTANTEAFF. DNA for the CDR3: TGCAGTGCTTCGGGGTTGACAGCGAACACTGAAGCTTTCTTT.

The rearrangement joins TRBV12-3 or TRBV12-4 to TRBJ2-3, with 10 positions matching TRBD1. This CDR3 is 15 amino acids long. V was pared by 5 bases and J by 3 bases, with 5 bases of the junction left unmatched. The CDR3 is CASSRQGARTDTQYF. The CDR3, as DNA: TGTGCCAGCAGTAGACAGGGGGCGAGAACAGATACGCAGTATTTT.

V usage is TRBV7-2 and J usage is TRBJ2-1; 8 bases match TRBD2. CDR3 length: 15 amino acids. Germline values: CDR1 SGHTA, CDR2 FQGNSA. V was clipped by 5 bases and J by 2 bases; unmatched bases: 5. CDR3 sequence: CASSHGLAPYNEQFF. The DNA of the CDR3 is TGTGCCAGCAGCCACGGACTAGCTCCCTACAATGAGCAGTTCTTC.

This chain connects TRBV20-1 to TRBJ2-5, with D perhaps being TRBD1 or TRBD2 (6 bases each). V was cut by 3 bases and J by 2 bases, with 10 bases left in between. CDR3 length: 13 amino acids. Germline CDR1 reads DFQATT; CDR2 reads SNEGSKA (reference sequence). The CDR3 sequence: CSASGGQQETQYF. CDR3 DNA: TGCAGTGCTAGCGGGGGCCAACAAGAGACCCAGTACTTC.

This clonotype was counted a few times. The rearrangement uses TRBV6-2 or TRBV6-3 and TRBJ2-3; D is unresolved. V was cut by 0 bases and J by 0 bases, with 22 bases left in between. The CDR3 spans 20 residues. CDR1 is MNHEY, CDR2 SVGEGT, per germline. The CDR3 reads CASSYSPPRANSPSTDTQYF. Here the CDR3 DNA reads TGTGCCAGCAGTTACTCCCCTCCTAGAGCCAATTCCCCTAGCACAGATACGCAGTATTTT.

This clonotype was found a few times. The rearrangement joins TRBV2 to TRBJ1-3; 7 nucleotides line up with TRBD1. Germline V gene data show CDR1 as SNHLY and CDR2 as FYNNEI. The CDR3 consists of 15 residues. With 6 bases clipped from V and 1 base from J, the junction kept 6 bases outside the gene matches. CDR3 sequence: CASRTDRVSGNTIYF. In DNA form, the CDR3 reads TGTGCCAGCAGGACCGACAGGGTATCTGGAAACACCATATATTTT.

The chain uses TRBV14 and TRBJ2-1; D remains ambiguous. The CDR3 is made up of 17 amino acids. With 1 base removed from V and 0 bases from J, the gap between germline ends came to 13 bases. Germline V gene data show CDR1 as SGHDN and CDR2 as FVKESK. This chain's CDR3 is CASSQGAVLRSYNEQFF. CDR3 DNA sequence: TGTGCCAGCAGCCAAGGAGCCGTACTCCGCTCCTACAATGAGCAGTTCTTC.

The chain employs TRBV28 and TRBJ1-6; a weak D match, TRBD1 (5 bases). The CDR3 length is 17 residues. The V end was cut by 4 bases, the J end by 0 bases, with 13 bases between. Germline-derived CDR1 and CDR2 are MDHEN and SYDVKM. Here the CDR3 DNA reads TGTGCCAGCAGTTCACCGGGACGGAGCTCCTATAATTCACCCCTCCACTTT. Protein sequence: CASSSPGRSSYNSPLHF.

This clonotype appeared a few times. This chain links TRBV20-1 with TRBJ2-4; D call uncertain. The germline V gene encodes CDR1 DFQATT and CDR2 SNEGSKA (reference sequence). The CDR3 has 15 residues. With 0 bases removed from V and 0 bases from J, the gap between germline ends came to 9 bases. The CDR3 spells CSAREPIVAKNIQYF. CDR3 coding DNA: TGCAGTGCTAGAGAGCCGATAGTAGCCAAAAACATTCAGTACTTC.

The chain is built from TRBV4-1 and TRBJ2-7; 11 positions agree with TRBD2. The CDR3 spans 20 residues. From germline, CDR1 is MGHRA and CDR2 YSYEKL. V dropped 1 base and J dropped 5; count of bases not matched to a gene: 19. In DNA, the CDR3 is TGCGCCAGCAGCCAAGGGACTACTAGCGGGAGAATGGTTAAGGTCCACGAGCAGTACTTC. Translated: CASSQGTTSGRMVKVHEQYF.

The CDR3 nucleotides are TGTGCCAGCAGCTACGTAGTTGGGACTAGCGTCGGGGAGCTGTTTTTT. This codes for CASSYVVGTSVGELFF. This sequence joins TRBV28 and TRBJ2-2, with TRBD2 matching 10 bases. The J segment lost 7 bases and the V segment lost 6 bases, leaving 11 bases of the junction unmatched. Germline values: CDR1 MDHEN, CDR2 SYDVKM. The CDR3 is 16 amino acids.

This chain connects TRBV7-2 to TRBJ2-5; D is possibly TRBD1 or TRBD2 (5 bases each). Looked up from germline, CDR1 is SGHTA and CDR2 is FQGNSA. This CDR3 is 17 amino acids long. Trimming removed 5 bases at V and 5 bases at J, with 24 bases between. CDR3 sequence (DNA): TGTGCCAGCAGCCCCACCCGTCCCCGGGGCTTGGGGGAGACCCAGTACTTC. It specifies CASSPTRPRGLGETQYF.

CDR3 in DNA: TGTGCCAGCAGTTCCGGACTAGAACGATACACCGGGGAGCTGTTTTTT. Translating it yields CASSSGLERYTGELFF. The chain couples TRBV28 to TRBJ2-2; 7 bases match TRBD2. V was pared by 4 bases and J by 3 bases, with 8 bases of the junction left unmatched. The CDR3 contains 16 residues. Germline values: CDR1 MDHEN, CDR2 SYDVKM.

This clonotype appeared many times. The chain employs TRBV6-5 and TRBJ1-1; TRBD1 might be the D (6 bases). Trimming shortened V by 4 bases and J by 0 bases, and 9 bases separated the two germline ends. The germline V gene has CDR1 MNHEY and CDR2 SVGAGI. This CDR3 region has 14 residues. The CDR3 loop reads CASSSDRLNTEAFF. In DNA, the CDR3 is TGTGCCAGCAGTTCAGACAGGCTGAACACTGAAGCTTTCTTT.

In DNA form, the CDR3 reads TGCGCCAGCAGCCAAAGTTTGAGCGCGAGCACCGGGGAGCTGTTTTTT. Its translation: CASSQSLSASTGELFF. The chain has TRBV5-1 and TRBJ2-2; D gene unclear. V lost 4 bases and J 4 bases, leaving 17 bases between the germline ends. CDR3 length equals 16 residues. CDR1 is SGHRS and CDR2 is YFSETQ in the germline V gene.

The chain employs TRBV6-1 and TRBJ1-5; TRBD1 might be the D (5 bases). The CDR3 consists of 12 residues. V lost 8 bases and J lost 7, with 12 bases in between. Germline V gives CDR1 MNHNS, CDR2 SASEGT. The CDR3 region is CASRQLPQPQHF. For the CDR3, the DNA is TGTGCCAGCCGACAGCTACCGCAGCCCCAGCATTTT.

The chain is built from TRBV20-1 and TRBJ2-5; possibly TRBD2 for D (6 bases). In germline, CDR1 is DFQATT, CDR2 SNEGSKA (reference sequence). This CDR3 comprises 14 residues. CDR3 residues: CSAKTLALAETQYF. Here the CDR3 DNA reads TGCAGCGCCAAAACTCTAGCGCTTGCAGAGACCCAGTACTTC.

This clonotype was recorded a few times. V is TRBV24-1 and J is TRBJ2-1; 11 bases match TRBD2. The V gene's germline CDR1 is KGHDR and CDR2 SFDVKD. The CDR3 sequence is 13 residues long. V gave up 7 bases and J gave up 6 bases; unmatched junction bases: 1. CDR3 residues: CATRGLAANEQFF. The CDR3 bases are TGTGCCACCAGGGGACTAGCGGCCAATGAGCAGTTCTTC.

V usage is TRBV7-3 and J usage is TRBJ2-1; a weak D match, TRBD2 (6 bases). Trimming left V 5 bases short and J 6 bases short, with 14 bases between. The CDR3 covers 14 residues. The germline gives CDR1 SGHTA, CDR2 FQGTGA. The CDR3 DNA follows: TGTGCCAGCAGCCTGACTAGGTGGGGCAATGAGCAGTTCTTC. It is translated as CASSLTRWGNEQFF.

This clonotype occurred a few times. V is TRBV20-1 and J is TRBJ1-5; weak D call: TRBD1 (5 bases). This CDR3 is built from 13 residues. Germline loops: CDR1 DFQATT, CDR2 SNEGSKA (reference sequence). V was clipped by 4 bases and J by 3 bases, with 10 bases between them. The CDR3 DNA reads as TGCAGTGCTACGGGGGTCCTCAATCAGCCCCAGCATTTT. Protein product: CSATGVLNQPQHF.

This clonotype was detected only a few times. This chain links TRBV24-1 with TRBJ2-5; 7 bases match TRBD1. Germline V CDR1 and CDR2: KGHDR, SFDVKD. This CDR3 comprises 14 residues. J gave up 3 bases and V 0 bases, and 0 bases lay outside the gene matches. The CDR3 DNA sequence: TGTGCCACCAGTGATTTGGGGACAGAAGAGACCCAGTACTTC. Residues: CATSDLGTEETQYF.